This passage covers 29 T cell receptor beta chains from one sample sequenced in a study of T cells in localized non-small cell lung cancer. Here immunoSEQ multiplex PCR was the method, and the copy in TCRdb shows in-frame clones only, minus some. This table has about 2,000 clones, approximately 24% appearing once. The sequences come from normal lung tissue next to the tumor, collected before any cancer treatment. All receptors derive from a woman aged 40-70 years with stage I lung adenocarcinoma.

The rearrangement joins TRBV18 to TRBJ1-3; 7 nucleotides agree with TRBD1. In germline, CDR1 is KGHSH, CDR2 LQKENI. CDR3 length: 15 residues. V was clipped by 5 bases and J by 2 bases; unmatched bases: 6. The CDR3: CASSSRQGPGNTIYF. The CDR3 region has the DNA TGTGCCAGCTCATCCCGACAGGGCCCTGGAAACACCATATATTTT.

This clone has only a few counts. The chain carries TRBV4-1 and TRBJ2-1, with 7 bases fitting TRBD2. V lost 6 bases to trimming and J lost 4 bases; unmatched junction nucleotides: 9. This CDR3 region has 15 residues. Germline CDR1 and CDR2: MGHRA and YSYEKL. CDR3 sequence reads: CASRYLAGEYNEQFF. CDR3 coding DNA: TGCGCCAGCAGGTATCTGGCGGGAGAGTACAATGAGCAGTTCTTC.

This chain links TRBV7-5 with TRBJ2-3; the table gives TRBD1 as D, unverified against the DNA. TRBV7-5 is deemed a pseudogene. This CDR3 contains 20 residues. The DNA of the CDR3 is TGTGCCAGAAGCCTAGTGGAAGGCGCCGGGATCGTGATGGGACACCATACGCAGTATTTT. Translated, it gives CARSLVEGAGIVMGHHTQYF.

The table lists this clone with a few counts. The chain couples TRBV10-2 to TRBJ1-1; tentatively, D is TRBD1 (6 bases). V was clipped by 6 bases and J by 1 base, with 9 bases between them. The CDR3 sequence is 13 residues long. From germline, CDR1 is WSHSY and CDR2 SAAADI. The CDR3 protein is CASSPTGNTEAFF. The CDR3 nucleotides read TGCGCCAGCAGCCCGACAGGGAACACTGAAGCTTTCTTT.

Sample share makes this clone large. The V and J genes are TRBV19 and TRBJ1-1; TRBD1 aligns across 7 bases. This CDR3 contains 14 residues. Losses at the gene ends were 4 bases for V and 4 bases for J; bases not matched to a gene: 6. Germline CDR1 reads LNHDA; CDR2 reads SQIVND (reference sequence). The CDR3 DNA sequence: TGTGCCAGTAGTACCAGGGGGTCGGGCACTGAAGCTTTCTTT. This encodes CASSTRGSGTEAFF. Drawing the rest from reference TRBV19 and TRBJ1-1, the complete variable domain is DGGITQSPKYLFRKEGQNVTLSCEQNLNHDAMYWYRQDPGQGLRLIYYSQIVNDFQKGDIAEGYSVSREKKESFPLTVTSAQKNPTAFYLCASSTRGSGTEAFFGQGTRLTVV.

The genes are TRBV6-8 and TRBJ1-4; 10 nucleotides align to TRBD1. The CDR3 extends over 17 amino acids. Germline CDR1 reads MNHGY; CDR2 reads SAAAGT. The ends lost 7 bases at V and 3 bases at J; junction bases unmatched: 11. CDR3 region: CASNGPGQGWSNEKLFF. The CDR3 region has the DNA TGTGCCAGCAACGGACCGGGACAGGGGTGGTCTAATGAAAAACTGTTTTTT.

V gene TRBV19 combines with J gene TRBJ2-1; D not resolved. Trimming left V 3 bases short and J 13 bases short, with 10 bases between. The CDR3 runs to 11 residues. The germline gives CDR1 LNHDA, CDR2 SQIVND (reference sequence). The CDR3 DNA reads as TGTGCCAGTAGTATCGGCTGGCTTCAGTTCTTC. Translated: CASSIGWLQFF.

This clone was counted only a few times. The V call is TRBV11-3, the J call TRBJ2-6; D is unresolved. The germline V gene has CDR1 SGHNT and CDR2 YENEEA. CDR3 length equals 14 residues. Trimming stripped 7 bases from V and 0 bases from J, with 7 bases between. CDR3 sequence: CASTGDSGANVLTF. CDR3 DNA: TGTGCCAGCACTGGTGACTCTGGGGCCAACGTCCTGACTTTC. Full variable domain (outside the CDR3, taken from reference TRBV11-3 and TRBJ2-6): EAGVVQSPRYKIIEKKQPVAFWCNPISGHNTLYWYLQNLGQGPELLIRYENEEAVDDSQLPKDRFSAERLKGVDSTLKIQPAELGDSAVYLCASTGDSGANVLTFGAGSRLTVL.

The chain combines TRBV6-8 with TRBJ2-7; no reliable D call. CDR1 is MNHGY, CDR2 SAAAGT, per germline. The CDR3 is 12 residues long. Trimming cost V 5 bases and J 0 bases, with 5 bases left between them. The CDR3 coding sequence is TGTGCCAGCAGTCCTTACTCCTACGAGCAGTACTTC. Encoded protein: CASSPYSYEQYF.

The CDR3 DNA is TGTGCCAGCTCACCAAATCAGGGATCAGGACAGCCCCAGCATTTT. Protein sequence: CASSPNQGSGQPQHF. This chain links TRBV18 with TRBJ1-5; TRBD1 might be the D (5 bases). The CDR3 loop spans 15 amino acids. V lost 2 bases, J lost 7 bases, and 15 bases lay in between. The germline gives CDR1 KGHSH, CDR2 LQKENI.

In DNA, the CDR3 is TGTGCCAGCAGCCCCCTCCGGGACGGCTACGAGCAGTACTTC. Protein product: CASSPLRDGYEQYF. This chain joins TRBV9 and TRBJ2-7; D tentatively reads TRBD1 or TRBD2 (5 bases each). The CDR3 runs 14 residues. Per germline, CDR1 SGDLS and CDR2 YYNGEE. V was shortened by 4 bases and J by 3 bases, with 14 bases between the two germline ends.

The CDR3 loop is CASSDGSTHADTQYF. The CDR3 nucleotides read TGTGCCAGTAGTGACGGGTCTACACATGCGGATACGCAGTATTTT. This chain uses TRBV19 with TRBJ2-3; D is uncertain. Germline V CDR1 and CDR2: LNHDA, SQIVND (reference sequence). The V end was cut by 5 bases, the J end by 6 bases, with 18 bases between. This CDR3 has 15 amino acids.

This chain connects TRBV15 to TRBJ2-2, with 7 positions matching TRBD2. Germline CDR1 reads LNHNV; CDR2 reads YYDKDF (reference sequence). With 2 bases clipped from V and 3 bases from J, the junction kept 6 bases outside the gene matches. The CDR3 is 16 amino acids. The CDR3 nucleotides read TGTGCCACCAGCAGATTCGGACTAGAATACACCGGGGAGCTGTTTTTT. Translated: CATSRFGLEYTGELFF. The full variable domain, with the rest looked up from reference TRBV15 and TRBJ2-2, is DAMVIQNPRYQVTQFGKPVTLSCSQTLNHNVMYWYQQKSSQAPKLLFHYYDKDFNNEADTPDNFQSRRPNTSFCFLDIRSPGLGDTAMYLCATSRFGLEYTGELFFGEGSRLTVL.

V gene TRBV18 combines with J gene TRBJ2-7, with D perhaps matching TRBD2 (5 bases). Germline V gene sequence: CDR1 KGHSH, CDR2 LQKENI. The V gene lost 3 bases and the J gene lost 3 bases, with 12 bases spanning the gap. CDR3 length: 14 residues. The DNA for the CDR3 is TGTGCCAGCTCACCCATAGCGTCAAGCTACGAGCAGTACTTC. Translated: CASSPIASSYEQYF.

The chain is built from TRBV18 and TRBJ2-1; perhaps TRBD2 as D (5 bases). Looked up from germline, CDR1 is KGHSH and CDR2 is LQKENI. Trimming shortened V by 0 bases and J by 8 bases, and 17 bases separated the two germline ends. CDR3 length equals 16 residues. This chain's CDR3 is CASSPPRSGPADEQFF. CDR3 DNA: TGTGCCAGCTCACCACCTAGGAGCGGCCCGGCCGATGAGCAGTTCTTC.

This clone was counted a few times. The chain links TRBV6-8 to TRBJ2-7, with 7 bases matching TRBD1. The CDR3 has 15 residues. Per the germline V gene, CDR1 is MNHGY and CDR2 is SAAAGT. The V segment lost 0 bases and the J segment 2 bases; nucleotides outside the gene matches: 4. Here the CDR3 reads CASSYSGQDTYEQYF. The CDR3 region has the DNA TGTGCCAGCAGTTACTCTGGACAGGATACCTACGAGCAGTACTTC.

The chain employs TRBV10-2 and TRBJ2-4; perhaps D is TRBD1 or TRBD2 (5 bases each). Germline V lookup: CDR1 WSHSY, CDR2 SAAADI. The CDR3 consists of 13 residues. V lost 4 bases and J 8 bases, leaving 12 bases between the germline ends. The CDR3 is CASSAGARDIQYF. The CDR3, as DNA: TGCGCCAGCAGTGCTGGGGCGAGGGACATTCAGTACTTC.

The genes are TRBV2 and TRBJ2-7, with D unclear. In germline, CDR1 is SNHLY, CDR2 FYNNEI. The V end lost 6 bases, the J end lost 10 bases, and 16 bases lay between the germline ends. The CDR3 loop spans 12 amino acids. The CDR3 sequence is CASRTDYSGQYF. DNA of the CDR3: TGTGCCAGCAGAACGGATTACTCGGGTCAGTACTTC.

V and J are TRBV5-1 and TRBJ1-4; 9 nucleotides agree with TRBD1. CDR1 is SGHRS, CDR2 YFSETQ, per germline. V lost 3 bases to trimming and J lost 3 bases; unmatched junction nucleotides: 9. The CDR3 runs to 17 residues. The CDR3 DNA reads as TGCGCCAGCAGCTCAACAGGGGGCAAGGGGTCTAATGAAAAACTGTTTTTT. Its translation is CASSSTGGKGSNEKLFF.

This clone has only a few counts. This chain links TRBV11-3 with TRBJ2-7; D may be TRBD1 (6 bases). Trimming stripped 4 bases from V and 7 bases from J, with 17 bases between. CDR1 and CDR2 (germline): SGHNT, YENEEA. This CDR3 spans 14 amino acids. The DNA for the CDR3 is TGTGCCAGCAGCTCGGGACAAACGAGAGGGGAGCAGTACTTC. As protein: CASSSGQTRGEQYF.

This chain joins TRBV11-3 and TRBJ1-1, with 7 bases that match TRBD1. This CDR3 comprises 15 residues. CDR1 is SGHNT, CDR2 YENEEA, per germline. J gave up 6 bases and V 5 bases, and 12 bases lay outside the gene matches. For the CDR3, the DNA is TGTGCCAGCAGCCAAGGGGACAGTCTTAACCCTGAAGCTTTCTTT. Translating gives CASSQGDSLNPEAFF.

The chain combines TRBV6-8 with TRBJ1-1; D is ambiguous. Per germline, CDR1 MNHGY and CDR2 SAAAGT. CDR3 length: 15 amino acids. The germline V and J ends were trimmed by 6 bases and 0 bases, with 14 bases remaining between them. The DNA of the CDR3 is TGTGCCAGCAGACTGGGAGACACCTTGAACACTGAAGCTTTCTTT. As protein: CASRLGDTLNTEAFF.

The rearrangement joins TRBV7-5 to TRBJ2-7; the table's D call, TRBD1, has no DNA check behind it. TRBV7-5 is listed as a pseudogene. This CDR3 contains 15 residues. CDR3: CASSSPGQGAGEQYF. The CDR3 DNA reads TGTGCCAGCAGCTCGCCGGGACAGGGGGCTGGCGAGCAGTACTTC.

A few counts support this clone. The V call is TRBV11-3, the J call TRBJ1-6; D call uncertain. In germline, CDR1 is SGHNT, CDR2 YENEEA. V gave up 5 bases and J gave up 9 bases, with 14 bases separating them. This CDR3 contains 14 residues. The CDR3 nucleotides read TGTGCCAGCAGCCCAGGACTGTACGGTTCACCCCTCCACTTT. This encodes CASSPGLYGSPLHF. The variable domain in full, with the rest retrieved from reference TRBV11-3 and TRBJ1-6, is EAGVVQSPRYKIIEKKQPVAFWCNPISGHNTLYWYLQNLGQGPELLIRYENEEAVDDSQLPKDRFSAERLKGVDSTLKIQPAELGDSAVYLCASSPGLYGSPLHFGNGTRLTVT.

In its sample, this clone ranks as medium-sized. The CDR3 protein is CASSKGYNEQFF. For the CDR3, the DNA is TGTGCCAGCAGCAAGGGGTACAATGAGCAGTTCTTC. V usage is TRBV9 and J usage is TRBJ2-1, with a tentative D call TRBD1 (5 bases). The CDR3 spans 12 residues. Germline CDR1 is SGDLS and CDR2 is YYNGEE. V was pared by 4 bases and J by 4 bases, with 6 bases between.

The chain couples TRBV12-2 to TRBJ2-2; TRBD2, as called in the table, went unchecked against the DNA. TRBV12-2 is reported as a pseudogene. This CDR3 is 14 amino acids long. DNA for the CDR3: TGTGCCACCATAAGGGGACTAGCGGCCGGGGAGCTGTTTTTT. Its translation is CATIRGLAAGELFF.

This clone ranks as medium-sized. This sequence joins TRBV9 and TRBJ2-7; TRBD1 matches 8 bases. CDR3 length: 14 amino acids. Germline V gene data show CDR1 as SGDLS and CDR2 as YYNGEE. The J segment lost 2 bases and the V segment lost 3 bases, leaving 4 bases of the junction unmatched. For the CDR3, the DNA is TGTGCCAGCAGCGAACGGGACAGGCCCTACGAGCAGTACTTC. This encodes CASSERDRPYEQYF.

This clone was seen only a few times. This chain connects TRBV7-8 to TRBJ2-3, with D unclear. The CDR3 covers 13 residues. Between the trimmed V and J ends, which lost 1 base and 2 bases, there was a span of 4 bases. The germline V gene encodes CDR1 SGHVS and CDR2 FQNEAQ. CDR3 DNA sequence: TGTGCCAGCAGCTTAGTCGACACAGATACGCAGTATTTT. Translation: CASSLVDTDTQYF.

This chain connects TRBV11-3 to TRBJ1-5, with TRBD1 as a possible D gene (6 bases). V lost 4 bases and J 6 bases, leaving 16 bases between the germline ends. Germline values: CDR1 SGHNT, CDR2 YENEEA. There are 15 residues in the CDR3. The CDR3 DNA is TGTGCCAGCAGCTGGGGCTCGGGGGGCGGTCAGCCCCAGCATTTT. Protein sequence: CASSWGSGGGQPQHF.